A selection of T cell receptor beta chains follows, all from one sample in a study of CD8+CD57+ T cells in acquired aplastic anemia. TCRdb itself ran the reads through MiXCR, one entry per CDR3 protein. The sample lists 200,000 to 300,000 distinct CDR3 sequences, approximately 86% seen once, with roughly two fifths in the top ten. Sequencing was done on a sample of sorted CD4+, CD8+, or CD8+CD57+ T cells (not recorded which) from PBMCs. These receptor sequences come from a human donor with aplastic anemia. Both conserved end residues are part of each CDR3. The D gene is left open where the match is weak. Not all rows give a size; the values are once, few, many and, for expanded clones, a class.

J,D,size,V,CDR3,DNA
TRBJ2-7,-,-,TRBV15,CASSWGPGKDEQYF,TGTGCCAGCAGCTGGGGGCCGGGTAAAGACGAGCAGTACTTC
TRBJ2-3,-,-,TRBV7-9,CASSYGPTDTQYF,TGTGCCAGCAGCTACGGCCCCACAGATACGCAGTATTTT
TRBJ2-1,TRBD2,-,TRBV9,CASSLKRGGGGAEQFF,TGTGCCAGCAGCTTGAAAAGGGGCGGGGGGGGCGCTGAGCAGTTCTTC
TRBJ2-7,TRBD1,-,TRBV15,CATSSFHPDGTALSYEQYF,TGTGCCACCAGCAGCTTTCATCCAGACGGGACAGCCCTTTCCTACGAGCAGTACTTC
TRBJ2-3,-,once,TRBV9,CASSVAGGRDEQYF,TGTGCCAGCAGCGTGGCGGGTGGACGCGATGAGCAGTATTTT
TRBJ1-2,-,many,TRBV4-1,CASSQDEGPRGVYGYTF,TGCGCCAGCAGCCAAGATGAGGGGCCGCGAGGGGTCTATGGCTACACCTTC
TRBJ2-1,-,-,TRBV4-1,CASSLGQVEQFF,TGCGCCAGCAGTTTGGGGCAGGTTGAGCAGTTCTTC
TRBJ2-3,-,-,TRBV7-9,CASSSPRGADTQYF,TGTGCCAGCAGCTCCCCTCGGGGCGCAGATACGCAGTATTTT
TRBJ2-5,-,-,TRBV11-3,CASSLEVTAQYF,TGTGCCAGCAGCTTAGAGGTGACAGCCCAGTACTTC
TRBJ1-4,-,-,TRBV10-3,CAISESSGEQINEFLFF,TGTGCCATCAGTGAGTCTTCAGGAGAACAAATTAATGAATTTCTGTTTTTT
TRBJ1-2,TRBD1,-,TRBV19,CASSNRTGYGYTF,TGTGCCAGTAGTAATCGGACAGGCTATGGCTACACCTTC
TRBJ1-5,TRBD1,-,TRBV9,CASSVGGQSTAQHF,TGTGCCAGCAGCGTAGGGGGACAGAGCACAGCGCAGCATTTT
TRBJ2-3,-,-,TRBV9,CASSVGSDTQYYYF,TGTGCCAGCAGCGTAGGTTCCGATACGCAGTATTATTATTTT
TRBJ2-3,-,-,TRBV5-5,CASKGGGTDTQYF,TGTGCCAGCAAGGGTGGGGGCACAGATACGCAGTATTTT
TRBJ2-3,-,-,TRBV5-8,CTSSLCHLPDTQYF,TGTACCAGCAGTTTATGTCACCTCCCAGATACGCAGTATTTT
TRBJ2-3,TRBD2,once,TRBV7-9,CASSFRRSGGDNEYF,TGTGCCAGCAGCTTTCGAAGAAGCGGGGGAGATAATGAGTATTTT
TRBJ2-6,-,-,TRBV7-8,CASSLAGGPDAEYVLTF,TGTGCCAGCAGCTTAGCGGGAGGTCCCGATGCGGAGTACGTCCTGACTTTC
TRBJ2-7,-,-,TRBV11-3,CASSFVLGDYEQYF,TGTGCCAGCAGTTTCGTGCTGGGTGACTACGAGCAGTACTTC
TRBJ2-3,-,once,TRBV9,CASSLGGGTDSLYF,TGTGCCAGCAGCTTAGGGGGAGGTACCGATTCGTTGTATTTT
TRBJ1-5,-,few,TRBV15,CATSREWDDQPQHF,TGTGCCACCAGCAGGGAATGGGATGATCAGCCCCAGCATTTT
TRBJ2-5,TRBD1,few,TRBV7-9,CAGQGAREPQYFWF,TGTGCCGGACAGGGGGCTAGGGAGCCCCAGTACTTCTGGTTC
TRBJ1-1,-,few,TRBV24-1,CATSDKKTGIWTEAFF,TGTGCCACCAGTGACAAGAAAACAGGGATATGGACTGAAGCTTTCTTT
TRBJ1-6,-,-,TRBV7-6,CASSSSSAHSPLHF,TGTGCCAGCAGCTCGAGCAGCGCACATTCACCCCTCCACTTT
TRBJ2-7,-,once,TRBV15,CASSTGGTGTEPYF,TGTGCCAGCAGCACGGGGGGGACAGGGACTGAACCGTACTTT
TRBJ2-7,TRBD2,-,TRBV7-9,CASREWLLADSYEQYF,TGTGCCAGCAGGGAATGGCTTCTAGCGGACTCCTACGAGCAGTACTTC
TRBJ2-6,TRBD1,-,TRBV27,CASSPRTGRSGANVLTF,TGTGCCAGCAGTCCCAGGACAGGCCGTTCTGGGGCCAACGTCCTGACTTTC
TRBJ2-3,-,-,TRBV7-9,CASSWADELFYTPYF,TGTGCCAGCTCCTGGGCGGATGAGCTGTTCTATACGCCATATTTT
TRBJ2-7,-,few,TRBV24-1,CATSGSPLGDHEQYF,TGTGCCACCAGTGGCAGCCCCCTTGGAGACCACGAGCAGTACTTC
TRBJ1-2,TRBD1,-,TRBV9,CASSLPTGEETQCYTF,TGTGCCAGCAGCCTGCCGACAGGGGAAGAGACCCAGTGCTACACCTTC
TRBJ2-3,-,-,TRBV7-8,CASSPPPVYTEHYF,TGTGCCAGCAGTCCGCCGCCAGTCTACACTGAGCATTATTTT
TRBJ1-1,-,-,TRBV10-3,CAISESSGFNTEAFF,TGTGCCATCAGTGAGTCTTCAGGGTTCAACACTGAAGCTTTCTTT
TRBJ1-2,TRBD1,-,TRBV20-1,CSAWTGSHYGYTF,TGCAGTGCTTGGACAGGATCTCACTATGGCTACACCTTC
TRBJ2-1,-,-,TRBV7-3,CASTGQISYNAQFF,TGTGCCAGCACCGGTCAGATATCCTACAATGCCCAGTTCTTC
TRBJ2-2,-,-,TRBV7-2,CASSLAGCRNTEELFF,TGTGCCAGCAGCTTAGCGGGATGCCGCAATACCGAGGAGCTGTTTTTT
TRBJ1-5,-,-,TRBV9,CASSVGTDTKQPQHF,TGTGCCAGCAGCGTAGGGACCGACACGAAGCAGCCCCAGCATTTT
TRBJ2-3,TRBD2,-,TRBV11-2,CASSARSGSTDTQYF,TGTGCCAGCAGCGCGCGTAGCGGGTCTACAGATACGCAGTATTTT
TRBJ1-2,-,-,TRBV11-3,CASSLNGTADYGYTF,TGTGCCAGCAGCTTGAATGGGACCGCCGACTATGGCTACACCTTC
TRBJ2-7,TRBD2,-,TRBV19,CASSPSGSLYEQYF,TGTGCCAGTAGTCCTAGCGGGAGCCTCTACGAGCAGTACTTC
TRBJ2-7,-,few,TRBV20-1,CSARASPIDEQYF,TGCAGTGCTAGGGCTAGTCCTATCGACGAGCAGTACTTC
TRBJ2-5,-,many,TRBV7-9,CASTETQETQYF,TGTGCCAGCACAGAGACCCAAGAGACCCAGTACTTC
TRBJ2-7,TRBD1,-,TRBV7-3,CAGSFAGGYEQYF,TGTGCCGGCAGCTTCGCAGGGGGCTACGAGCAGTACTTC
TRBJ2-2,-,-,TRBV20-1,CSAREVNTGELFF,TGCAGTGCTAGAGAGGTGAACACCGGGGAGCTGTTTTTT
TRBJ2-5,-,-,TRBV9,CASRLAEDIKEFQYF,TGTGCCAGCAGATTAGCTGAGGACATAAAAGAGTTCCAGTACTTC
TRBJ2-1,TRBD2,-,TRBV7-6,CASSFLGGGGGDEQFF,TGTGCCAGCAGCTTTCTGGGAGGCGGGGGGGGCGATGAGCAGTTCTTC
TRBJ1-4,TRBD1,-,TRBV12-5,CASGLWTGSEKLFF,TGTGCTAGTGGTTTGTGGACAGGGTCTGAAAAACTGTTTTTT
TRBJ2-1,TRBD1,-,TRBV7-9,CASSHGTGDHTDTQFF,TGTGCCAGCAGCCACGGGACAGGGGATCACACAGATACGCAGTTCTTC
TRBJ2-1,-,few,TRBV2,CASSSDRYNEQFF,TGTGCCAGCAGTTCAGACAGATACAATGAGCAGTTCTTC
TRBJ2-5,-,-,TRBV29-1,CSVEDLGWHTGEETQYF,TGCAGCGTTGAAGATCTGGGGTGGCACACGGGGGAAGAGACCCAGTACTTC
TRBJ2-1,-,-,TRBV9,CASAWAEEKLF,TGTGCCAGCGCCTGGGCGGAGGAGAAGTTGTTC
TRBJ1-4,-,-,TRBV2,CARSHVAGEEKLFF,TGTGCCAGAAGCCATGTTGCGGGGGAAGAAAAACTGTTCTTT
TRBJ2-7,-,-,TRBV7-2,CASSPTDSSYEQYF,TGTGCCAGTAGTCCGACGGACAGCTCCTACGAGCAGTACTTC
TRBJ2-1,-,once,TRBV7-9,CASSLVAWGDRQDF,TGTGCCAGCAGCTTAGTAGCATGGGGGGATAGGCAGGACTTC
TRBJ2-3,-,few,TRBV7-9,CASSSGGGSRNQPF,TGTGCCAGCAGCTCAGGGGGGGGTAGCCGCAATCAGCCCTTT
TRBJ2-3,TRBD2,-,TRBV15,CATSLTSGDLDTQYF,TGTGCCACCAGCCTAACTAGCGGGGACTTAGATACGCAGTATTTT
TRBJ1-5,-,-,TRBV7-8,CASSAAPGRQHF,TGTGCCAGCAGCGCCGCGCCCGGGCGGCAGCATTTT
TRBJ1-2,-,-,TRBV7-8,CASSLERDPVVYCYTF,TGTGCCAGCAGCTTAGAGAGGGACCCGGTCGTATATTGTTACACCTTC
TRBJ1-1,-,-,TRBV7-8,CASSLAVTEAFF,TGTGCCAGCAGTTTAGCGGTAACTGAAGCTTTCTTT
TRBJ1-2,-,-,TRBV29-1,CSVLDRSNYGYTF,TGCAGCGTTTTGGACCGATCTAACTATGGCTACACCTTC
TRBJ2-7,-,-,TRBV10-3,CAISDLYEQYF,TGTGCCATCAGTGATCTCTACGAGCAGTACTTC
TRBJ1-5,-,-,TRBV15,CASSEASSNQTQHF,TGTGCCAGCAGTGAGGCCAGTAGCAATCAGACCCAGCATTTT